Presented here are 8 T cell receptor beta chains from one specimen sequenced in a study of cytomegalovirus exposure and HLA in healthy donors. Sequencing was performed with immunoSEQ multiplex PCR; in TCRdb, only in-frame clones are kept and a portion is missing. Of fewer than 95,000 clones in the sample, roughly 84% were seen once. Sequencing was carried out using PBMCs. These receptors came from a woman younger than 35 in good health and CMV-seropositive.

The genes are TRBV6-5 and TRBJ1-4; 7 nucleotides line up with TRBD1. The germline gives CDR1 MNHEY, CDR2 SVGAGI. CDR3 length: 13 amino acids. Germline trimming cut 6 bases from V and 6 bases from J; bases unmatched to any gene: 4. CDR3 amino acids: CASRETGYEKLFF. CDR3 DNA sequence: TGTGCCAGCAGGGAGACAGGGTATGAAAAACTGTTTTTT.

The chain has TRBV6-5 and TRBJ1-6; D perhaps matches TRBD1 (5 bases). The germline V gene encodes CDR1 MNHEY and CDR2 SVGAGI. V was clipped by 7 bases and J by 9 bases, with 19 bases between them. This CDR3 region has 15 residues. CDR3: CASTDRGDVGSPLHF. DNA for the CDR3: TGTGCCAGCACCGACCGGGGGGACGTGGGTTCACCCCTCCACTTT.

V usage is TRBV4-2 and J usage is TRBJ2-5; TRBD2 aligns across 14 bases. Germline loops: CDR1 LGHNA, CDR2 YNFKEQ. J gave up 7 bases and V 1 base, and 17 bases lay outside the gene matches. The CDR3 totals 20 residues. This CDR3 reads CASSQGETSGGAGVVRTQYF. The CDR3 DNA sequence: TGTGCCAGCAGCCAAGGGGAGACTAGCGGGGGGGCGGGTGTGGTTAGGACCCAGTACTTC.

This clone was observed a handful of times. The rearrangement links TRBV28 to TRBJ1-5; D ambiguous. Germline CDR1 and CDR2: MDHEN and SYDVKM. The V and J ends lost 7 bases and 5 bases respectively, with 15 bases between them. This CDR3 contains 14 residues. The CDR3: CASTLRGTYQPQHF. CDR3 in DNA: TGTGCCAGCACCCTCCGGGGAACGTATCAGCCCCAGCATTTT.

The chain has TRBV28 and TRBJ1-6; 7 nucleotides match TRBD1. This CDR3 has 15 amino acids. From germline, CDR1 is MDHEN and CDR2 SYDVKM. V lost 2 bases and J lost 9; bases outside the gene matches: 7. The CDR3 region is CASSLTGQPISPLHF. The CDR3 nucleotides read TGTGCCAGCAGTTTAACGGGACAGCCCATTTCACCCCTCCACTTT. The full variable domain, its missing parts supplied by reference TRBV28 and TRBJ1-6, is DVKVTQSSRYLVKRTGEKVFLECVQDMDHENMFWYRQDPGLGLRLIYFSYDVKMKEKGDIPEGYSVSREKKERFSLILESASTNQTSMYLCASSLTGQPISPLHFGNGTRLTVT.

The chain combines TRBV28 with TRBJ1-5; D may be TRBD1 (5 bases). Germline V gene lookup returns CDR1 MDHEN and CDR2 SYDVKM. Trimming shortened V by 3 bases and J by 1 base, and 10 bases separated the two germline ends. The CDR3 length is 15 residues. The CDR3 protein is CASSFGGVSNQPQHF. In DNA, the CDR3 is TGTGCCAGCAGTTTCGGAGGGGTAAGCAATCAGCCCCAGCATTTT.

The rearrangement links TRBV7-8 to TRBJ2-7; a possible D gene is TRBD1 (5 bases). V shed 5 bases and J shed 2 bases, with 13 bases lying between them. The CDR3 sequence is 14 residues long. Germline lookup yields CDR1 SGHVS and CDR2 FQNEAQ. The CDR3 spells CASSPRQPPYEQYF. CDR3 DNA sequence: TGTGCCAGCAGCCCCCGACAGCCCCCCTACGAGCAGTACTTC.

This chain links TRBV18 with TRBJ1-6; no firm D call. V lost 3 bases and J 2 bases, leaving 11 bases between the germline ends. The length of the CDR3 is 16 residues. Germline V CDR1 and CDR2: KGHSH, LQKENI. CDR3 loop: CASSPIAAAYNSPLHF. Written as DNA, the CDR3 is TGTGCCAGCTCACCGATAGCTGCCGCCTATAATTCACCCCTCCACTTT.